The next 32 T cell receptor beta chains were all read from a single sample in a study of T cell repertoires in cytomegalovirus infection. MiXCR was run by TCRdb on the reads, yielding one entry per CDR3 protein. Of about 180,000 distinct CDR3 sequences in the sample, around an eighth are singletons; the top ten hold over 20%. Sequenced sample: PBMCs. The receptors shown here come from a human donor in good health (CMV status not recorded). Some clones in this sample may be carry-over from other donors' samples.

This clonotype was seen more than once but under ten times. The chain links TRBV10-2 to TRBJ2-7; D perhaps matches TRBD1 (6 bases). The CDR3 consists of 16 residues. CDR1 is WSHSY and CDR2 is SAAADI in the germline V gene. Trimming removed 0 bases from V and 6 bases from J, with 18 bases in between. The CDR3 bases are TGCGCCAGCAGTGAGTCGCCGGGGACAAGATACTCCGAGCAGTACTTC. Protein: CASSESPGTRYSEQYF.

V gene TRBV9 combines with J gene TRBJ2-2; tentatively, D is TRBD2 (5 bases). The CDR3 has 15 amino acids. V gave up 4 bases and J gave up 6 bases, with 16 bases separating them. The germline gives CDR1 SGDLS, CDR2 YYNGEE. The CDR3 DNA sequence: TGTGCCAGCAGCCACGTAGGGTCGGGATCCGGGGAGCTGTTTTTT. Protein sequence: CASSHVGSGSGELFF.

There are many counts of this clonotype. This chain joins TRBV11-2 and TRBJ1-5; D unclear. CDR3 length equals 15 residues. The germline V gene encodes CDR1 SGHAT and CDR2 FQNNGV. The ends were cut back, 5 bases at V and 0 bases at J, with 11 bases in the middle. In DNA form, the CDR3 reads TGTGCCAGCAGCGCAGACTCCTATAGCAATCAGCCCCAGCATTTT. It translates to CASSADSYSNQPQHF.

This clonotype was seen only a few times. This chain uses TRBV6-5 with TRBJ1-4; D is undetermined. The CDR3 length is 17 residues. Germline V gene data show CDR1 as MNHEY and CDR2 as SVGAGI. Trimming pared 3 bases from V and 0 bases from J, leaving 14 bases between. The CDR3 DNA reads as TGTGCCAGCAGTTATATTGGACCTCGAACAACTAATGAAAAACTGTTTTTT. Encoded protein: CASSYIGPRTTNEKLFF.

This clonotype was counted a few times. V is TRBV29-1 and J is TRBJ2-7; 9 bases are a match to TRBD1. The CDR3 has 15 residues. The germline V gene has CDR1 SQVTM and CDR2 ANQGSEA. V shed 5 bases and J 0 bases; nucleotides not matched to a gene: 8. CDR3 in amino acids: CSVHTVGQGSYEQYF. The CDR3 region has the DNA TGCAGCGTTCATACGGTGGGACAGGGCTCCTACGAGCAGTACTTC.

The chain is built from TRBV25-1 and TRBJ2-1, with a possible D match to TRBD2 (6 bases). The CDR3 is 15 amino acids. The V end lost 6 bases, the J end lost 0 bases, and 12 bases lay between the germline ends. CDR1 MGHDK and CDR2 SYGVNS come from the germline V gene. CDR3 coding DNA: TGTGCCAGCAGACCGGGACTGAGCTCCTACAATGAGCAGTTCTTC. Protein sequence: CASRPGLSSYNEQFF.

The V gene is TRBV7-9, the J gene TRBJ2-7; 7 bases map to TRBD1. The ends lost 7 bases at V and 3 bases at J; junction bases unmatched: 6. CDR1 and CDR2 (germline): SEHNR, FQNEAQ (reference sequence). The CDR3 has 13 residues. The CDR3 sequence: CASTRGQIYEQYF. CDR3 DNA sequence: TGTGCCAGCACCAGGGGACAGATCTACGAGCAGTACTTC.

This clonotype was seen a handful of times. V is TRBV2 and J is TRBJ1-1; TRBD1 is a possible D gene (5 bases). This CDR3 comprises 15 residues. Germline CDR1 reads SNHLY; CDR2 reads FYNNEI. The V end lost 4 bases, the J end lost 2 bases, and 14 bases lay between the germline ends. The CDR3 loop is CASSGGLEANTEAFF. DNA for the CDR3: TGTGCCAGCAGTGGGGGACTTGAAGCCAACACTGAAGCTTTCTTT.

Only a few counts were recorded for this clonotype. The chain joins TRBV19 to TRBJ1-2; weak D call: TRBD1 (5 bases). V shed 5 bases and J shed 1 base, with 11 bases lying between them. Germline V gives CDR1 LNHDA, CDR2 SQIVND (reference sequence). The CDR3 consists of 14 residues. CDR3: CASSYRRDNYGYTF. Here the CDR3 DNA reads TGTGCCAGTAGTTACAGGAGGGATAACTATGGCTACACCTTC. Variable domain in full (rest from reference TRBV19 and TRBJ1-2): DGGITQSPKYLFRKEGQNVTLSCEQNLNHDAMYWYRQDPGQGLRLIYYSQIVNDFQKGDIAEGYSVSREKKESFPLTVTSAQKNPTAFYLCASSYRRDNYGYTFGSGTRLTVV.

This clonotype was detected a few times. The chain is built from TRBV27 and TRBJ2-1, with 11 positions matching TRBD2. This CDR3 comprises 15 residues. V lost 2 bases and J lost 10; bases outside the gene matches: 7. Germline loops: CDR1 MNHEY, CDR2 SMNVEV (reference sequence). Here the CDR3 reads CASSLNSGRAGEQFF. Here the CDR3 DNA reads TGTGCCAGCAGTTTAAATAGCGGGAGGGCTGGCGAGCAGTTCTTC.

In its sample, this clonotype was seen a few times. CDR3 bases: TGTGCCAGCAGTTACCAACGGAGCAATCAGCCCCAGCATTTT. Translation gives CASSYQRSNQPQHF. V gene TRBV6-2 or TRBV6-3 combines with J gene TRBJ1-5; D not certain. With 2 bases removed from V and 1 base from J, the gap between germline ends came to 6 bases. This CDR3 contains 14 residues. Germline V CDR1 and CDR2: MNHEY, SVGEGT.

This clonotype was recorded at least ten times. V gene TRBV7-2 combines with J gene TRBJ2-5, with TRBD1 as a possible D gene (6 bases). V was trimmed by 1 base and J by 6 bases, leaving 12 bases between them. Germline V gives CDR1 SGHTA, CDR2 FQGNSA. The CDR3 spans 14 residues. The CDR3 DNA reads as TGTGCCAGCAGCTTAGAAGCCCAGGGGAAGACCCAGTACTTC. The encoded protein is CASSLEAQGKTQYF.

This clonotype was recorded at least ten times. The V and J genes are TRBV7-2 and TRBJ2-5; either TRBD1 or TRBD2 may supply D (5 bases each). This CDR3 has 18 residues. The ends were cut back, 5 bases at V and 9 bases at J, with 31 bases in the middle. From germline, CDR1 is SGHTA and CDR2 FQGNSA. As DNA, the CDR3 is TGTGCCAGCAGCACTTTAGCTCCCGGACTCGGGGCGAGCGTGGCCCAGTACTTC. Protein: CASSTLAPGLGASVAQYF. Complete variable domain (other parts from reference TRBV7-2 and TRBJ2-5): GAGVSQSPSNKVTEKGKDVELRCDPISGHTALYWYRQSLGQGLEFLIYFQGNSAPDKSGLPSDRFSAERTGGSVSTLTIQRTQQEDSAVYLCASSTLAPGLGASVAQYFGPGTRLLVL.

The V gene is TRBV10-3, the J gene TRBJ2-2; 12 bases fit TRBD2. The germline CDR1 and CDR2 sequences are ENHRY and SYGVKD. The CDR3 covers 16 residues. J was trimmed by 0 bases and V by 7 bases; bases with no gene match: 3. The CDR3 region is CAIKTSGGPNTGELFF. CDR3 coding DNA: TGTGCCATCAAGACTAGCGGGGGACCGAACACCGGGGAGCTGTTTTTT.

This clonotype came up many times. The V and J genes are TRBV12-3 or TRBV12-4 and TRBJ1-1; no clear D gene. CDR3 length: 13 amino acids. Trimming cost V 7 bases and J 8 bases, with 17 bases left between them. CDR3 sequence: CASIGGPGLEAFF. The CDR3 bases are TGTGCCAGCATCGGCGGTCCAGGCTTGGAAGCTTTCTTT.

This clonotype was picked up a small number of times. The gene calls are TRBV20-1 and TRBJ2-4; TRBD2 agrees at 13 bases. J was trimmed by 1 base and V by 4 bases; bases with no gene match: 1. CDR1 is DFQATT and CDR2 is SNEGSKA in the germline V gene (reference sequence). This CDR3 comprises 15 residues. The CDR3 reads CSATTSGRAKNIQYF. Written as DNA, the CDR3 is TGCAGTGCTACGACTAGCGGGAGGGCCAAAAACATTCAGTACTTC.

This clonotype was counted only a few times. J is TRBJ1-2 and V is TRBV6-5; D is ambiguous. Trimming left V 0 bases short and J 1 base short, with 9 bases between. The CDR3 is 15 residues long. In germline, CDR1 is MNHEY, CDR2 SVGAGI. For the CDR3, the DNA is TGTGCCAGCAGTTACTCGAAAAAGGGTAACTATGGCTACACCTTC. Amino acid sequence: CASSYSKKGNYGYTF.

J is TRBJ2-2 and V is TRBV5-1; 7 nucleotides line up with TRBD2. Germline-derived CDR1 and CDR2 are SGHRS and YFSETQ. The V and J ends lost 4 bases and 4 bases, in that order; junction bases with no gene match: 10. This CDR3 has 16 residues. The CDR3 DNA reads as TGCGCCAGCAGCCACGTTGGGCGGGAGATCACCGGGGAGCTGTTTTTT. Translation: CASSHVGREITGELFF.

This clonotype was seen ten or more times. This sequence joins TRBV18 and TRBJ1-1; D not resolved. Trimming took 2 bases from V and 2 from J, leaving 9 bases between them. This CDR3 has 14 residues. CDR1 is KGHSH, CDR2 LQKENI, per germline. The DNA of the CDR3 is TGTGCCAGCTCACCATCTGCAGTCAACACTGAAGCTTTCTTT. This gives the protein CASSPSAVNTEAFF.

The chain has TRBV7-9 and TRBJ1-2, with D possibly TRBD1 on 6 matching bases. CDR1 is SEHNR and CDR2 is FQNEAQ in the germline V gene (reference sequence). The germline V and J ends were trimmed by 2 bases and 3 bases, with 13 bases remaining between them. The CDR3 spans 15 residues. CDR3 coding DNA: TGTGCCAGCAGCTTAAGGCGTGACAGGCACTATGGCTACACCTTC. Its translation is CASSLRRDRHYGYTF.

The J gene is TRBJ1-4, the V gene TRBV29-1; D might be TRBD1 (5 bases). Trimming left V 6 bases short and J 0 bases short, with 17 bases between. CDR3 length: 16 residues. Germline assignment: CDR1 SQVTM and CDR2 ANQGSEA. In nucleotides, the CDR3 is TGCAGCGTGGCAGAGGGGCACCGAGCAACTAATGAAAAACTGTTTTTT. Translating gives CSVAEGHRATNEKLFF.

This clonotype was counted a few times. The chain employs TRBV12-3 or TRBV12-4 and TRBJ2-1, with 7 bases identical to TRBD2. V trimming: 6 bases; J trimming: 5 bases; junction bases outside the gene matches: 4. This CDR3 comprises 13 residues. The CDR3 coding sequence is TGTGCCAGCAGCGGGAGGTCTAACAATGAGCAGTTCTTC. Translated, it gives CASSGRSNNEQFF.

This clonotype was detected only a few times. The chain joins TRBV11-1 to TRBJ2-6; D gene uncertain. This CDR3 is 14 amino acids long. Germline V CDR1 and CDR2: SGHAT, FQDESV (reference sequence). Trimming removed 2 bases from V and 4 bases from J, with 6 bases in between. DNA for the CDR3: TGTGCCAGCAGCTTACCAACGGGGGCCAACGTCCTGACTTTC. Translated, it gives CASSLPTGANVLTF.

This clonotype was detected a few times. DNA for the CDR3: TGTGCCAGCAGCTTCCTCGACACTTTGGAGCAGTTCTTC. Translated, it gives CASSFLDTLEQFF. The gene calls are TRBV7-9 and TRBJ2-1, with D unresolved. This CDR3 is 13 amino acids long. The germline CDR1 and CDR2 sequences are SEHNR and FQNEAQ (reference sequence). V was shortened by 3 bases and J by 10 bases, with 13 bases between the two germline ends.

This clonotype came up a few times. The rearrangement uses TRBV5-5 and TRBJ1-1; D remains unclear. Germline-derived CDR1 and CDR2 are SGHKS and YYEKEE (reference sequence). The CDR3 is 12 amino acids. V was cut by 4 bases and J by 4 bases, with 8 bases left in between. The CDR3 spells CASSHSFTEAFF. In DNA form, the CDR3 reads TGTGCCAGCAGCCACAGCTTCACTGAAGCTTTCTTT.

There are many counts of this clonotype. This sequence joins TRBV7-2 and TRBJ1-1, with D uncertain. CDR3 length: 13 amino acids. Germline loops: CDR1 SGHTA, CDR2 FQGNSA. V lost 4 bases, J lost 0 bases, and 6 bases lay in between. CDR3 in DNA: TGTGCCAGCAGCTCAGAGGTGAACACTGAAGCTTTCTTT. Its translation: CASSSEVNTEAFF.

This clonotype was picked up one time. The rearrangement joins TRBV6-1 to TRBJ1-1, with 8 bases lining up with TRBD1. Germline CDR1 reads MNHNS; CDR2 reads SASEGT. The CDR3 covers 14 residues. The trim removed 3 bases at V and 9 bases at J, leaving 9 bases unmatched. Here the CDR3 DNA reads TGTGCCAGCAGTGAGGACAGGGTAGTGACTCAAGCTTTCTTT. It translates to CASSEDRVVTQAFF.

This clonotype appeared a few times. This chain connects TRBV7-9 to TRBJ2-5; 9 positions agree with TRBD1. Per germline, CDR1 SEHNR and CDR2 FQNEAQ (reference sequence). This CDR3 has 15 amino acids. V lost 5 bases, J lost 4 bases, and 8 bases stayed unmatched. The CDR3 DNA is TGTGCCAGCAGCCGGCAAGGACAGGGGCGAGAGACCCAGTACTTC. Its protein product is CASSRQGQGRETQYF.

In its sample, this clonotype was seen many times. The CDR3 DNA reads as TGTGCCAGCAGCCCCACTGGACAGGGGGCCAGATATGGCTACACCTTC. It specifies CASSPTGQGARYGYTF. The rearrangement joins TRBV7-2 to TRBJ1-2; 11 bases line up with TRBD1. The CDR3 extends over 16 amino acids. Germline lookup yields CDR1 SGHTA and CDR2 FQGNSA. J lost 5 bases, V lost 5 bases, and 10 bases had no gene match. Using reference TRBV7-2 and TRBJ1-2 for the parts outside the CDR3, the full variable domain is GAGVSQSPSNKVTEKGKDVELRCDPISGHTALYWYRQSLGQGLEFLIYFQGNSAPDKSGLPSDRFSAERTGGSVSTLTIQRTQQEDSAVYLCASSPTGQGARYGYTFGSGTRLTVV.

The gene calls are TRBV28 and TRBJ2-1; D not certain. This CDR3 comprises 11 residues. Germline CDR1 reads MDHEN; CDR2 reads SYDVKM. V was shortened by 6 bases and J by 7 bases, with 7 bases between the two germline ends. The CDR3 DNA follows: TGTGCCAGCAGGTTCATGAATGAGCAGTTCTTC. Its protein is CASRFMNEQFF.

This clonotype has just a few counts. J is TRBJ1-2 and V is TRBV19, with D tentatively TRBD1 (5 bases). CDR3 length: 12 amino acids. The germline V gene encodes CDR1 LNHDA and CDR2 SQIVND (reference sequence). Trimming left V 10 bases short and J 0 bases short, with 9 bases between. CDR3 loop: CATKTANYGYTF. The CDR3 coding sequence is TGTGCCACCAAGACAGCTAACTATGGCTACACCTTC.

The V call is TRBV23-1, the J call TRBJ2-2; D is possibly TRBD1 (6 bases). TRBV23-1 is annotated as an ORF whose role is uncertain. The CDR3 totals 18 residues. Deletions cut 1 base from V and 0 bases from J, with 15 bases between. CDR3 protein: CASSQWLWDTSNTGELFF. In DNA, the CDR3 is TGCGCCAGCAGTCAATGGCTCTGGGACACTTCGAACACCGGGGAGCTGTTTTTT.